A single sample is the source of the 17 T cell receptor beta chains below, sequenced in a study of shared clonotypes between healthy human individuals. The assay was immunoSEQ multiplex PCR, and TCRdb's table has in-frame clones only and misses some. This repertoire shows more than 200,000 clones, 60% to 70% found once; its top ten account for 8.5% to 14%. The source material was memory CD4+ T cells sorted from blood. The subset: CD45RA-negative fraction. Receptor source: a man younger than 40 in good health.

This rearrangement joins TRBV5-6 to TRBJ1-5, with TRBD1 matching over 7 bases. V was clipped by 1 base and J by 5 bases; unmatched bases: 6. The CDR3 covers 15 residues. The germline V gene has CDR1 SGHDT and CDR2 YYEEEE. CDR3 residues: CASSLYRGRDQPQHF. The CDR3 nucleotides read TGTGCCAGCAGCTTGTACAGGGGCAGGGATCAGCCCCAGCATTTT.

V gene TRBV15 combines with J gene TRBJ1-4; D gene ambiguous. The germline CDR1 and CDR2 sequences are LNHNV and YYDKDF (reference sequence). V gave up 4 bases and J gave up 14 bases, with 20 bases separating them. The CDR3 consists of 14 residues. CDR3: CATSTRTTGIRLFF. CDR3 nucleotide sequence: TGTGCCACCAGCACTCGGACGACCGGGATCCGGCTGTTTTTT. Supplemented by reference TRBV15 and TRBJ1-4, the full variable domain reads DAMVIQNPRYQVTQFGKPVTLSCSQTLNHNVMYWYQQKSSQAPKLLFHYYDKDFNNEADTPDNFQSRRPNTSFCFLDIRSPGLGDTAMYLCATSTRTTGIRLFFGSGTQLSVL.

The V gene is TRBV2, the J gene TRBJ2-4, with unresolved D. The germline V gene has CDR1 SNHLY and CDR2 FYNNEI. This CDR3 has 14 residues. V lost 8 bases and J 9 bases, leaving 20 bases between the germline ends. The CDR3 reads CASGKEVGWGIQYF. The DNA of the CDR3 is TGTGCCAGCGGAAAGGAAGTGGGTTGGGGCATTCAGTACTTC. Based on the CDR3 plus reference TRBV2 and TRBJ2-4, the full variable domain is EPEVTQTPSHQVTQMGQEVILRCVPISNHLYFYWYRQILGQKVEFLVSFYNNEISEKSEIFDDQFSVERPDGSNFTLKIRSTKLEDSAMYFCASGKEVGWGIQYFGAGTRLSVL.

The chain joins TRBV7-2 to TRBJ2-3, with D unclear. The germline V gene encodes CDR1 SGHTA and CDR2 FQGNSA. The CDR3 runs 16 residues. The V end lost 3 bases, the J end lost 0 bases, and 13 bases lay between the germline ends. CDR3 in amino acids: CASSFGGVASTDTQYF. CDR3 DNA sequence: TGTGCCAGCAGCTTCGGTGGGGTTGCTAGCACAGATACGCAGTATTTT.

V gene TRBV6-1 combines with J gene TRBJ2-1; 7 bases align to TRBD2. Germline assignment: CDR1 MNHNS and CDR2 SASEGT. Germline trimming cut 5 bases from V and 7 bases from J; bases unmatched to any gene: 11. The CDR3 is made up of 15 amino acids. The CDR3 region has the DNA TGTGCCAGCAGTACAAGGGAGGGAGGAGCGAATGAGCAGTTCTTC. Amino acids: CASSTREGGANEQFF.

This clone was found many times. The CDR3 DNA sequence: TGTGCCAGCAGTTGGGACAGCTCCTACGAGCAGTACTTC. Its protein is CASSWDSSYEQYF. The genes are TRBV2 and TRBJ2-7, with 7 bases lining up with TRBD1. The junction had 1 base not matched to a gene; V was cut back by 5 bases and J by 0 bases. This CDR3 is built from 13 residues. The germline V gene has CDR1 SNHLY and CDR2 FYNNEI.

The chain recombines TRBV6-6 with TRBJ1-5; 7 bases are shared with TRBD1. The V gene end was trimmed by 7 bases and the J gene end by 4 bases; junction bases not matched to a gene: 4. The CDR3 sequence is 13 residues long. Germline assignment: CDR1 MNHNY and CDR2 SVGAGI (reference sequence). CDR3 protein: CASTSDRNQPQHF. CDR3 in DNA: TGTGCCAGCACCTCGGACAGGAATCAGCCCCAGCATTTT.

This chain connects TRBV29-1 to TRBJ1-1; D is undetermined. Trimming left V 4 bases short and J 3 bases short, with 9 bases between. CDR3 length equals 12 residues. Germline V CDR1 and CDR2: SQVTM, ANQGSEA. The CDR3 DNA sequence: TGCAGCGTTGGAGAGAGGGACACTGAAGCTTTCTTT. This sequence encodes CSVGERDTEAFF.

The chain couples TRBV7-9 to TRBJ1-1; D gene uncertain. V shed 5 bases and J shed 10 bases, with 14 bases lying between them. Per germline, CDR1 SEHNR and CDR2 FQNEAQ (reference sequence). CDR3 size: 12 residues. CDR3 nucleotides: TGTGCCAGCAGCCAGACCTCTTTGGGAGCTTTCTTT. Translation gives CASSQTSLGAFF. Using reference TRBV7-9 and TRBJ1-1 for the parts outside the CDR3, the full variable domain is DTGVSQNPRHKITKRGQNVTFRCDPISEHNRLYWYRQTLGQGPEFLTYFQNEAQLEKSRLLSDRFSAERPKGSFSTLEIQRTEQGDSAMYLCASSQTSLGAFFGQGTRLTVV.

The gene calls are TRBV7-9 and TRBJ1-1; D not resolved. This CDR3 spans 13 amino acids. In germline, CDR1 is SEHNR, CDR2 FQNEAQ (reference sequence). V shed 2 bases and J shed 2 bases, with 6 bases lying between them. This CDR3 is CASSLFGNTEAFF. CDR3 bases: TGTGCCAGCAGCTTATTCGGAAACACTGAAGCTTTCTTT.

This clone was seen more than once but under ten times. The CDR3 is CASSLGRNNQPQHF. Here the CDR3 DNA reads TGTGCCAGCAGCTTAGGGCGAAACAATCAGCCCCAGCATTTT. The V gene is TRBV7-9, the J gene TRBJ1-5; D is unresolved. The ends were cut back, 1 base at V and 3 bases at J, with 7 bases in the middle. This CDR3 region has 14 residues. Germline CDR1 is SEHNR and CDR2 is FQNEAQ (reference sequence).

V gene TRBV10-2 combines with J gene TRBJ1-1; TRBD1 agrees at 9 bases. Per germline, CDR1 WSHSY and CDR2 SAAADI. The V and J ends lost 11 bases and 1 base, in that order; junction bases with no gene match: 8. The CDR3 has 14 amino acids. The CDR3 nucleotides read TGCGCCGGGGCAAACAGGGGGCCGAACACTGAAGCTTTCTTT. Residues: CAGANRGPNTEAFF.

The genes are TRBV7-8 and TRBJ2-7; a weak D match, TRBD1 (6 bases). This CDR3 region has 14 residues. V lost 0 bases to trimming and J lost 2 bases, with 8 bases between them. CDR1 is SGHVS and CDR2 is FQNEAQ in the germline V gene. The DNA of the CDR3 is TGTGCCAGCAGCTTAGCTCCAGGGGCCTACGAGCAGTACTTC. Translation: CASSLAPGAYEQYF.

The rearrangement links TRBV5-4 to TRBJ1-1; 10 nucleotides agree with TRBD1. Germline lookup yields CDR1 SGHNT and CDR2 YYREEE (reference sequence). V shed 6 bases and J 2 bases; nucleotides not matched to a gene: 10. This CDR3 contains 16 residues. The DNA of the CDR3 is TGTGCCAGCAACCCGGGACGGGACAGGGGAAACACTGAAGCTTTCTTT. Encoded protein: CASNPGRDRGNTEAFF.

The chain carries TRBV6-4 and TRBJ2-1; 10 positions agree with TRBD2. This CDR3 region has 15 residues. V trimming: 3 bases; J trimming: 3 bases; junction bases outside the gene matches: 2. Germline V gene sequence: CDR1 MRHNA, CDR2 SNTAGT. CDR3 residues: CASSESSGSYNEQFF. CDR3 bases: TGTGCCAGCAGTGAATCTAGCGGGAGCTACAATGAGCAGTTCTTC.

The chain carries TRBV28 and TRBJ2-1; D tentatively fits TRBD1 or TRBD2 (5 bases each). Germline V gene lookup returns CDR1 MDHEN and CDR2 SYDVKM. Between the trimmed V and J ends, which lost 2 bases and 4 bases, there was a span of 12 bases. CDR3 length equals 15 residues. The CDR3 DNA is TGTGCCAGCAGTTTAAGGGGACGTTCGTACAATGAGCAGTTCTTC. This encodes CASSLRGRSYNEQFF. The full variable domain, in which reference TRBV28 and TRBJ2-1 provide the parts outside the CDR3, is DVKVTQSSRYLVKRTGEKVFLECVQDMDHENMFWYRQDPGLGLRLIYFSYDVKMKEKGDIPEGYSVSREKKERFSLILESASTNQTSMYLCASSLRGRSYNEQFFGPGTRLTVL.

The CDR3, as DNA: TGCGCCAGCAGCTTGGGGGCCAGGAACACTGAAGCTTTCTTT. It encodes CASSLGARNTEAFF. V is TRBV5-1 and J is TRBJ1-1; no clear D gene. Between the trimmed V and J ends, which lost 0 bases and 1 base, there was a span of 7 bases. The CDR3 consists of 14 residues. CDR1 is SGHRS, CDR2 YFSETQ, per germline. The complete variable domain, with remaining parts taken from reference TRBV5-1 and TRBJ1-1, reads KAGVTQTPRYLIKTRGQQVTLSCSPISGHRSVSWYQQTPGQGLQFLFEYFSETQRNKGNFPGRFSGRQFSNSRSEMNVSTLELGDSALYLCASSLGARNTEAFFGQGTRLTVV.